This TCR beta chain is drawn from a study of OX40 agonist ivuxolimab in advanced cancers. Study-wide points: Circulating CD4+ and CD8+ T cells showed clonal expansion by week 6 at 0.1 to 3.0 mg/kg.

Assay: immunoSEQ multiplex PCR; the TCRdb copy retains only in-frame clones and omits some. This table holds over 90,000 clones, less than 90% found once. Of note for this clone: Its target is unknown.

The CDR3 totals 15 residues. Germline-derived CDR1 and CDR2 are LNHNV and YYDKDF (reference sequence). V dropped 4 bases and J dropped 8 bases, with 20 bases sitting between them. The chain couples TRBV15 to TRBJ1-2; a weak D match, TRBD1 (5 bases). Sequenced material: CD4+ or CD8+ T cells sorted from blood, taken in a trial of the OX40 agonist ivuxolimab. This TCR was recovered from an adult with an advanced solid tumor such as melanoma, head and neck, liver or kidney cancer. CDR3 in DNA: TGTGCCACCAGCACCGGAGGTAGGGGACGGGAAGGCTACACCTTC. As protein: CATSTGGRGREGYTF. Supplemented by reference TRBV15 and TRBJ1-2, the full variable domain reads DAMVIQNPRYQVTQFGKPVTLSCSQTLNHNVMYWYQQKSSQAPKLLFHYYDKDFNNEADTPDNFQSRRPNTSFCFLDIRSPGLGDTAMYLCATSTGGRGREGYTFGSGTRLTVV.